This passage covers 7 T cell receptor beta chains from one sample sequenced in a study of blood T cells in healthy people across ages. A J-beta primer mix and a sample-barcoded 5' primer were used in a second PCR of roughly 7 to 12 cycles. TCRdb re-called the 5' RACE reads with MiXCR, one entry per CDR3 protein. Of around 1.5 million distinct CDR3 sequences listed, almost 35% are singletons. The specimen sequenced was blood. The source is a woman aged 30 to 39 in good health.

CDR3 residues: CASSFGINTEAFF. The DNA of the CDR3 is TGTGCCAGCAGTTTTGGAATCAACACTGAAGCTTTCTTT. V gene TRBV27 combines with J gene TRBJ1-1; no firm D call. This CDR3 has 13 residues. In germline, CDR1 is MNHEY, CDR2 SMNVEV (reference sequence). Deletions cut 3 bases from V and 2 bases from J, with 7 bases between.

This clonotype was observed a few times. The chain couples TRBV12-3 or TRBV12-4 to TRBJ1-5; TRBD1 aligns across 11 bases. The CDR3 spans 15 residues. Losses at the gene ends were 8 bases for V and 9 bases for J; bases not matched to a gene: 12. The CDR3 DNA reads TGTGCCAGCCGTCTCGGGGGACAGGGGGTATTGCCCCAGCATTTT. This translates into CASRLGGQGVLPQHF.

The chain has TRBV20-1 and TRBJ2-3; D possibly corresponds to TRBD2 (5 bases). Germline V gene lookup returns CDR1 DFQATT and CDR2 SNEGSKA (reference sequence). This CDR3 has 17 residues. Trimming removed 6 bases from V and 6 bases from J, with 28 bases in between. The CDR3 sequence is CSAERRRGWQGMDTQYF. The CDR3 coding sequence is TGCAGTGCCGAAAGACGACGGGGTTGGCAAGGGATGGATACGCAGTATTTT.

The rearrangement joins TRBV29-1 to TRBJ1-2; a weak D match, TRBD1 (6 bases). V shed 5 bases and J shed 6 bases, with 19 bases lying between them. The V gene's germline CDR1 is SQVTM and CDR2 ANQGSEA. The CDR3 covers 14 residues. The CDR3 here is CSVPPRTGRHGYTF. The CDR3 nucleotides read TGCAGCGTTCCCCCTCGAACAGGGCGGCATGGCTACACCTTC.

The chain links TRBV6-6 to TRBJ1-2; 7 nucleotides match TRBD1. The CDR3 totals 16 residues. The germline V gene encodes CDR1 MNHNY and CDR2 SVGAGI (reference sequence). V lost 5 bases, J lost 4 bases, and 13 bases stayed unmatched. DNA for the CDR3: TGTGCCAGCAGTCGACCGTCGACAGGGATTGTCTATGGCTACACCTTC. It yields the protein CASSRPSTGIVYGYTF.

V usage is TRBV6-5 and J usage is TRBJ2-7; the D gene could be TRBD1 or TRBD2 (5 bases each). The end of the DNA fits TRBJ2-5 better, so the J call may be wrong. This CDR3 has 13 amino acids. CDR1 is MNHEY, CDR2 SVGAGI, per germline. The CDR3 loop reads CASSWDPEETQYF. CDR3 in DNA: TGTGCCAGCAGTTGGGACCCCGAGGAGACCCAGTACTTC.

CDR3 in amino acids: CASSPGTGVVKTQYF. As DNA, the CDR3 is TGTGCCAGCAGCCCCGGGACAGGGGTGGTGAAGACCCAGTACTTC. The J gene is TRBJ2-7, the V gene TRBV7-2, with TRBD1 matching over 10 bases. The J call is in doubt because the DNA end fits TRBJ2-5 better. CDR1 and CDR2 (germline): SGHTA, FQGNSA. This CDR3 comprises 15 residues.